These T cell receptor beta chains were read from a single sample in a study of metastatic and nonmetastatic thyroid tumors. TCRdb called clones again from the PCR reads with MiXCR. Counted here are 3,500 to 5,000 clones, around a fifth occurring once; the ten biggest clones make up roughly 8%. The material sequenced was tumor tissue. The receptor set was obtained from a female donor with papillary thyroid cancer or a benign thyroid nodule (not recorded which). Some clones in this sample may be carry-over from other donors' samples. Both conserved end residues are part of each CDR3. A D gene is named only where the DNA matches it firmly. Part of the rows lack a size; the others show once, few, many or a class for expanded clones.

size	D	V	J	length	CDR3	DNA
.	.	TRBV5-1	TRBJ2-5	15	CASSPSGGSGETQYF	TGCGCCAGCAGCCCCAGTGGAGGCTCAGGGGAGACCCAGTACTTC
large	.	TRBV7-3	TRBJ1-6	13	CASSLGSSTPLHF	TGTGCCAGCAGCCTAGGGAGCAGTACACCCCTCCACTTT
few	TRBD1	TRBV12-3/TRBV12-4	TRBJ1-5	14	CASSPTGGNQPQHF	TGTGCCAGCAGTCCGACAGGGGGCAACCAGCCCCAGCATTTT
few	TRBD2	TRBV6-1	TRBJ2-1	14	CASSRLAGVSEQFF	TGTGCCAGCAGTCGACTAGCGGGAGTTAGTGAGCAGTTCTTC
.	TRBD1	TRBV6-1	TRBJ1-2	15	CASSELAGGADGYTF	TGTGCCAGCAGTGAATTGGCAGGGGGCGCGGATGGCTACACCTTC
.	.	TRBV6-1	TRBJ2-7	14	CASSEAPLFYEQYF	TGTGCCAGCAGTGAAGCCCCCCTCTTCTACGAGCAGTACTTC
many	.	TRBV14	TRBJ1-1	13	CASSQVEGTEAFF	TGTGCCAGCAGCCAAGTGGAGGGGACTGAAGCTTTCTTT
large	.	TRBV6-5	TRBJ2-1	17	CASSYMTGRGSYNEQFF	TGTGCCAGCAGTTACATGACCGGGAGAGGCTCCTACAATGAGCAGTTCTTC
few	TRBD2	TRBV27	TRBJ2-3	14	CASSLGLAGDTQYF	TGTGCCAGCAGTTTAGGGCTAGCGGGAGATACGCAGTATTTT
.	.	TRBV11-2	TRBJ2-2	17	CASSFLTGPVNTGELFF	TGTGCCAGCAGCTTCTTAACCGGACCGGTCAACACCGGGGAGCTGTTTTTT
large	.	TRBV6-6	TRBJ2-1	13	CASSYARGDEQFF	TGTGCCAGCAGTTACGCCAGGGGGGATGAGCAGTTCTTC
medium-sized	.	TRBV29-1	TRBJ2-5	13	CSVETNRGETQYF	TGCAGCGTTGAGACTAACCGAGGGGAGACCCAGTACTTC
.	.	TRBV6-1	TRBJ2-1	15	CASTSRGGGGTEQFF	TGTGCCAGCACCTCTCGAGGGGGGGGAGGGACTGAGCAGTTCTTC
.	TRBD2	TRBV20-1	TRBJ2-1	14	CSASTGLESLEQFF	TGCAGTGCTAGCACGGGACTAGAATCACTTGAGCAGTTCTTC
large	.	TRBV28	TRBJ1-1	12	CASSILNTEAFF	TGTGCCAGCAGTATCTTGAACACTGAAGCTTTCTTT
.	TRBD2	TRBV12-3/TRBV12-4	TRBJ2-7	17	CASSQPHLLADTYEQYF	TGTGCCAGCAGTCAGCCCCACCTACTAGCGGATACCTACGAGCAGTACTTC
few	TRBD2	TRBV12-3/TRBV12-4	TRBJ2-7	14	CASSYSGRGEEQYF	TGTGCCAGCAGTTATAGCGGGAGGGGGGAGGAGCAGTACTTC
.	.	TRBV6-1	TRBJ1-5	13	CASKSYWNQPQHF	TGTGCCAGCAAGAGTTACTGGAATCAGCCCCAGCATTTT
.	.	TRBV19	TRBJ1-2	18	CASSISPARTKTNYGYTF	TGTGCCAGTAGTATTAGCCCCGCCCGGACAAAAACGAACTATGGCTACACCTTC
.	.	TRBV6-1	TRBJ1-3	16	CASSRTRTASGNTIYF	TGTGCCAGCAGTCGGACCCGGACAGCCTCTGGAAACACCATATATTTT
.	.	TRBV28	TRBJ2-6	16	CATTTGRRSGANVLTF	TGTGCCACCACTACGGGCCGCCGCTCTGGGGCCAACGTCCTGACTTTC
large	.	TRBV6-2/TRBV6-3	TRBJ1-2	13	CASSYSGRDGYTF	TGTGCCAGCAGTTACTCGGGCCGGGATGGCTACACCTTC
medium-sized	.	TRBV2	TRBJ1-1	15	CASRRIRRGGTEAFF	TGTGCCAGCAGAAGAATACGACGGGGGGGGACTGAAGCTTTCTTT
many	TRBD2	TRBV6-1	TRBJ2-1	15	CASTYLLAGNNEQFF	TGTGCCAGCACATATTTACTAGCGGGAAACAATGAGCAGTTCTTC
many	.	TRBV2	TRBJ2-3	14	CASSVEGDGDTQYF	TGTGCCAGCAGTGTAGAGGGGGATGGAGATACGCAGTATTTT
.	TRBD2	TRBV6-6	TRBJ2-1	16	CASSYFGTSVYNEQFF	TGTGCCAGCAGTTACTTTGGGACTAGCGTTTACAATGAGCAGTTCTTC
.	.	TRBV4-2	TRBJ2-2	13	CASRDTNTGELFF	TGTGCCAGCCGGGACACGAACACCGGGGAGCTGTTTTTT
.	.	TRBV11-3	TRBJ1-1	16	CASSLDGRAGNTEAFF	TGTGCCAGCAGCTTAGACGGCAGGGCAGGGAACACTGAAGCTTTCTTT
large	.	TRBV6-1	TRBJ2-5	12	CASDSYGETQYF	TGTGCCAGCGACAGCTATGGGGAGACCCAGTACTTC
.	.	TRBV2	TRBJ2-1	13	CASRDFSYNEQFF	TGTGCCAGCAGGGACTTCTCCTACAATGAGCAGTTCTTC
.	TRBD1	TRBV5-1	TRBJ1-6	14	CASSYTGENSPLHF	TGCGCCAGCAGCTATACAGGGGAGAATTCACCCCTCCACTTT
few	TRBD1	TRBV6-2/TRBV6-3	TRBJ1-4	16	CASSYRPGQGNEKLFF	TGTGCCAGCAGTTACCGACCGGGACAGGGGAATGAAAAACTGTTTTTT
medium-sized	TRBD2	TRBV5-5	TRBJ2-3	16	CASSNLAGSITDTQYF	TGTGCCAGCAGCAATCTAGCGGGTTCCATCACAGATACGCAGTATTTT
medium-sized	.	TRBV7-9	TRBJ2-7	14	CASSQSDRSYEQYF	TGTGCCAGCAGCCAATCGGACCGATCCTACGAGCAGTACTTC
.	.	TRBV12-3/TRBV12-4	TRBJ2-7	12	CASSASYKTQYF	TGTGCCAGCAGTGCTTCCTACAAAACACAGTACTTC
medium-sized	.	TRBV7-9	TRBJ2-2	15	CASSRNTNGAGELFF	TGTGCCAGCAGCCGAAACACCAATGGGGCCGGGGAGCTGTTTTTT
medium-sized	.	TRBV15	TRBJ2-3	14	CATSRDLGTDTQYF	TGTGCCACCAGCAGAGACCTTGGCACAGATACGCAGTATTTT
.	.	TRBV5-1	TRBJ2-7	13	CASSLHPSYEQYF	TGCGCCAGCAGCTTGCACCCCTCCTACGAGCAGTACTTC
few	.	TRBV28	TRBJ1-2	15	CASSLTGSSEEGYTF	TGTGCCAGCAGTTTAACAGGGTCCTCCGAGGAAGGCTACACCTTC
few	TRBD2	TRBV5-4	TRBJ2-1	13	CASSFRAGGPPFF	TGTGCCAGCAGCTTTAGAGCGGGAGGGCCCCCGTTCTTC
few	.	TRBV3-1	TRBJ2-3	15	CASSQARGGTDTQYF	TGCGCCAGCAGCCAAGCAAGGGGGGGCACAGATACGCAGTATTTT
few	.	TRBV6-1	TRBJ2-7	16	CATLPEAKGGGYEQYF	TGTGCCACCCTTCCGGAGGCGAAGGGGGGCGGGTACGAGCAGTACTTC
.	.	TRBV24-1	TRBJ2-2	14	CATSAQGGTGELFF	TGTGCCACCAGTGCGCAGGGAGGCACCGGGGAGCTGTTTTTT
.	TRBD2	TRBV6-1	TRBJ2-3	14	CASRTSVGTDTQYF	TGTGCCAGCAGGACTAGCGTGGGCACAGATACGCAATATTTT
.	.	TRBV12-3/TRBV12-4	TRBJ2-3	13	CATNRLGTDTQYF	TGTGCCACCAATAGGTTGGGCACAGATACGCAGTATTTT
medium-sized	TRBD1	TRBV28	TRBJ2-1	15	CASSPNPTGVVEQFF	TGTGCCAGCAGTCCGAACCCGACAGGGGTGGTTGAGCAGTTCTTC